This T cell receptor (beta chain) was recorded in a study of OX40 agonist ivuxolimab in advanced cancers. Study details: Patients were infused with ivuxolimab every 2 weeks at 0.01 to 10 mg/kg. Study outcomes and limitations: In a subset of nonresponders, normalized T-cell clonal expansion was also low. At doses 0.1 to 3.0 mg/kg, CD4+ and CD8+ clones expanded.

This clone was seen a single time. Its antigen remains unidentified. V was cut by 6 bases and J by 2 bases, with 13 bases left in between. Germline CDR1 is MNHEY and CDR2 is SMNVEV (reference sequence). The CDR3 covers 15 residues. Generated by immunoSEQ multiplex PCR, the TCRdb table keeps only in-frame clones and is missing some. In the table there are more than 50,000 clones, 80% to 90% of which are singletons. Here the sequenced sample was CD4+ or CD8+ T cells sorted from blood, taken in a trial of the OX40 agonist ivuxolimab. The chain couples TRBV27 to TRBJ2-2; maybe TRBD2 (5 bases). The receptor comes from an adult with an advanced solid tumor such as melanoma, head and neck, liver or kidney cancer. DNA of the CDR3: TGTGCCAGCAGGTTTTCGGGAATTAACACCGGGGAGCTGTTTTTT. It translates to CASRFSGINTGELFF.